This T cell receptor beta chain was profiled in a study of T cells in Graves' hyperthyroidism and ophthalmopathy. Amplified TCR beta CDR3 regions came from RNA transcripts. TCR CDR3 regions were first amplified by RT-PCR with HTBI primers. One entry per CDR3 protein results from TCRdb running MiXCR on the multiplex PCR reads. The repertoire holds about 640,000 distinct CDR3 sequences, with around 20% as singletons. The CDR3 runs 13 residues. V was cut by 8 bases and J by 0 bases, with 8 bases left in between. Germline V gives CDR1 MNHEY, CDR2 SVGEGT. The chain uses TRBV6-2 or TRBV6-3 and TRBJ1-5, with unresolved D. Input material: blood. This sequence was found in a man aged 30 to 45 with Graves' ophthalmopathy. The chain's CDR3 is CASGINSNQPQHF. The CDR3 region has the DNA TGTGCCAGCGGAATTAATAGCAATCAGCCCCAGCATTTT.